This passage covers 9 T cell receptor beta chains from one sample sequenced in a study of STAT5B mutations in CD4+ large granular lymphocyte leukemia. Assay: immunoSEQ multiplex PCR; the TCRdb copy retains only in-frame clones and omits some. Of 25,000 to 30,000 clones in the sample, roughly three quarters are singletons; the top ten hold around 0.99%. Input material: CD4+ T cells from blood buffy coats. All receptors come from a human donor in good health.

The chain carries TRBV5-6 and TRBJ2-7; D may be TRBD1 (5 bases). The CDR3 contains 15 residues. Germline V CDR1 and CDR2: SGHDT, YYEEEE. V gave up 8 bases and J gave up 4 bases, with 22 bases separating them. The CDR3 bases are TGTGCCAGTCGGTGGGGCCACGGCTCCGCTTACGAGCAGTACGTC. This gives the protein CASRWGHGSAYEQYV.

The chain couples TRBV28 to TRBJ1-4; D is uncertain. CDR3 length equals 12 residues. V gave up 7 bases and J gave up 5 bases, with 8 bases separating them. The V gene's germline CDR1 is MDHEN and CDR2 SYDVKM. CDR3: CASTQGNEKLFF. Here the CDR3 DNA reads TGTGCCAGCACCCAAGGAAATGAAAAACTGTTTTTT.

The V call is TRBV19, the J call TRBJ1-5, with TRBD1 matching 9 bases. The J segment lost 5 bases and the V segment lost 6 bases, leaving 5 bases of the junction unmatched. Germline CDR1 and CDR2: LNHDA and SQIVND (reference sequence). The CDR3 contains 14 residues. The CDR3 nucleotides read TGTGCCAGTAGACGGGACAGGGAGGATCAGCCCCAGCATTTT. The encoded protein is CASRRDREDQPQHF.

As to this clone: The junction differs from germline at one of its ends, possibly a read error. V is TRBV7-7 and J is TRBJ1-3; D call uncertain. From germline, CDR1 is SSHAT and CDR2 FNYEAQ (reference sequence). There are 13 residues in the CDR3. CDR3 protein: CASSLGPGNTIYF. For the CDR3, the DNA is TGTGCTAGCAGCTTAGGTCCTGGAAACACCATATATTTT.

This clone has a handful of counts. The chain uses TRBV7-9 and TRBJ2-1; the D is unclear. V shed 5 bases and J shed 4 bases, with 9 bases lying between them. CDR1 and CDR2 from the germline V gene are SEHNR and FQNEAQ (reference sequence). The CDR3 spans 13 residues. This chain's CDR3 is CASSAARYNEQFF. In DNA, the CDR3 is TGTGCCAGCAGCGCCGCGCGGTACAATGAGCAGTTCTTC.

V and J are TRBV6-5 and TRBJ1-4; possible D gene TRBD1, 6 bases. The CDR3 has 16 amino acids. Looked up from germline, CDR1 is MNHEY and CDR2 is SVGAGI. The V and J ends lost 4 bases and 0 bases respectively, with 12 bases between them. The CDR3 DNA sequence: TGTGCCAGCAGTTTACGGGGGGCGGCAACTAATGAAAAACTGTTTTTT. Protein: CASSLRGAATNEKLFF.

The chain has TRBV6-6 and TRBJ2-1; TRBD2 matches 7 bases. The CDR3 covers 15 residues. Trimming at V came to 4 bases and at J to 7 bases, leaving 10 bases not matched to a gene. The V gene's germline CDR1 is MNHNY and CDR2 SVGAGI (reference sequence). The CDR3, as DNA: TGTGCCAGCAGTTCACTAGCGTTCCCGGGGAATGAGCAGTTCTTC. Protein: CASSSLAFPGNEQFF.

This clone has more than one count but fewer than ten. The CDR3 DNA sequence: TGTGCCAGCAATGCGGCCCAGTCCGGCTACGAGCAGTACTTC. Translated, it gives CASNAAQSGYEQYF. The chain recombines TRBV6-6 with TRBJ2-7, with no clear D. Germline V gene sequence: CDR1 MNHNY, CDR2 SVGAGI (reference sequence). CDR3 length: 14 amino acids. Trimming removed 7 bases at V and 3 bases at J, with 16 bases between.

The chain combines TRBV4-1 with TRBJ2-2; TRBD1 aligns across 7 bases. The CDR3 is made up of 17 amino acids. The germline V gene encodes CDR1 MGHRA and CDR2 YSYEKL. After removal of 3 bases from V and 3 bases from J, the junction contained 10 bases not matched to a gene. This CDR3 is CASSHNNRGLDTGELFF. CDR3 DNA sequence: TGCGCCAGCAGCCACAATAACAGGGGCTTGGACACCGGGGAGCTGTTTTTT.